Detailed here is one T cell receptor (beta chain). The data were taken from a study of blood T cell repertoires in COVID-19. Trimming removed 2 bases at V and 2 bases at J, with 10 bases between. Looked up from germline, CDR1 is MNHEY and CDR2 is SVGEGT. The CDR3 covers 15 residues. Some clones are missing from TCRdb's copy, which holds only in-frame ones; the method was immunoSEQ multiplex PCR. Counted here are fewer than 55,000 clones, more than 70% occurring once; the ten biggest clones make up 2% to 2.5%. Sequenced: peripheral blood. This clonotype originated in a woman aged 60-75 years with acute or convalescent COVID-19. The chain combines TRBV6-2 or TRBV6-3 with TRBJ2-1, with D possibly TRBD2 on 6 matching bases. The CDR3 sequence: CASSYGGGAYNEQFF. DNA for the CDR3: TGTGCCAGCAGTTACGGAGGAGGGGCCTACAATGAGCAGTTCTTC.